These 11 T cell receptor beta chains were all obtained from the same sample, sequenced in a study of blood T cell repertoires in COVID-19. This table comes from immunoSEQ multiplex PCR, and its TCRdb copy is limited to in-frame clones, with some not included. Among under 50,000 clones listed, roughly 93% were seen once. Sequenced: peripheral blood. The receptors were gathered from a man in his sixties with COVID-19, enrolled during active disease.

The chain couples TRBV7-9 to TRBJ2-7; 13 positions match TRBD2. The trim removed 4 bases at V and 2 bases at J, leaving 5 bases unmatched. The CDR3 extends over 16 amino acids. Germline V gene data show CDR1 as SEHNR and CDR2 as FQNEAQ (reference sequence). The CDR3 spells CASSSTSGGGPYEQYF. CDR3 DNA: TGTGCCAGCAGCTCTACTAGCGGGGGGGGACCCTACGAGCAGTACTTC.

The V and J genes are TRBV13 and TRBJ2-3; a weak D match, TRBD1 (5 bases). The germline V and J ends were trimmed by 6 bases and 1 base, with 11 bases remaining between them. The CDR3 is made up of 14 amino acids. Germline V gene sequence: CDR1 PRHDT, CDR2 FYEKMQ (reference sequence). The CDR3 nucleotides are TGTGCCAGCAGAAAAAAAGGGGGCACAGATACGCAGTATTTT. It yields the protein CASRKKGGTDTQYF.

The chain couples TRBV5-4 to TRBJ1-2; 9 nucleotides match TRBD1. Germline values: CDR1 SGHNT, CDR2 YYREEE (reference sequence). V shed 1 base and J 8 bases; nucleotides not matched to a gene: 6. The CDR3 extends over 14 amino acids. The chain's CDR3 is CASSLYGTGRGYTF. CDR3 sequence (DNA): TGTGCCAGCAGCTTGTACGGGACAGGGAGGGGCTACACCTTC.

J is TRBJ1-4 and V is TRBV5-6; unclear D gene. V lost 0 bases and J lost 6, with 3 bases in between. Germline V gives CDR1 SGHDT, CDR2 YYEEEE. The CDR3 consists of 12 residues. CDR3 nucleotides: TGTGCCAGCAGCTTGGCCGATGAAAAACTGTTTTTT. It yields the protein CASSLADEKLFF.

This rearrangement joins TRBV19 to TRBJ1-6; no reliable D call. This CDR3 region has 15 residues. The V gene lost 4 bases and the J gene lost 5 bases, with 12 bases spanning the gap. CDR1 is LNHDA and CDR2 is SQIVND in the germline V gene (reference sequence). The CDR3 coding sequence is TGTGCCAGTAGTAAGGCGGGCCGCGATAATTCACCCCTCCACTTT. Amino acids: CASSKAGRDNSPLHF.

This chain connects TRBV3-1 (or the pseudogene TRBV3-2) to TRBJ2-7, with 8 bases aligning to TRBD1. Unmatched junction bases numbered 6, after V lost 3 bases and J lost 5 bases. The CDR3 extends over 14 amino acids. The germline CDR1 and CDR2 sequences are LGHDT and YNNKEL (reference sequence). CDR3 nucleotides: TGTGCCAGCAGCCACGGCCAGGGGGCGGACGAGCAGTACTTC. Its protein product is CASSHGQGADEQYF.

This sequence joins TRBV6-5 and TRBJ1-1, with D hard to call. The CDR3 is 16 amino acids. CDR1 and CDR2 from the germline V gene are MNHEY and SVGAGI. Trimming stripped 2 bases from V and 0 bases from J, with 13 bases between. CDR3 in amino acids: CASSYIRTQMNTEAFF. The CDR3 nucleotides are TGTGCCAGCAGTTACATTCGGACTCAAATGAACACTGAAGCTTTCTTT.

This clone appeared a single time. This rearrangement joins TRBV19 to TRBJ1-3; no reliable D call. The germline gives CDR1 LNHDA, CDR2 SQIVND (reference sequence). Trimming pared 5 bases from V and 0 bases from J, leaving 14 bases between. CDR3 length equals 16 residues. The CDR3 bases are TGTGCCAGTAGTCGCAGACCGGGAGTCTCTGGAAACACCATATATTTT. Translation gives CASSRRPGVSGNTIYF.

The chain combines TRBV5-4 with TRBJ2-1, with D possibly being TRBD2 (6 bases). This CDR3 spans 16 amino acids. Deletions cut 0 bases from V and 5 bases from J, with 15 bases between. Germline V CDR1 and CDR2: SGHNT, YYREEE (reference sequence). CDR3 DNA sequence: TGTGCCAGCAGCTTGGGCCCGGGACTTTCCAACAATGAGCAGTTCTTC. Translation: CASSLGPGLSNNEQFF.

This chain links TRBV6-5 with TRBJ2-2, with 7 positions matching TRBD1. The V gene end was trimmed by 4 bases and the J gene end by 3 bases; junction bases not matched to a gene: 5. This CDR3 spans 15 amino acids. Germline V lookup: CDR1 MNHEY, CDR2 SVGAGI. CDR3 loop: CASSFRDSYTGELFF. CDR3 bases: TGTGCCAGCAGTTTTCGGGACAGCTACACCGGGGAGCTGTTTTTT.

The chain employs TRBV25-1 and TRBJ1-5, with D hard to call. The CDR3 sequence is 14 residues long. V lost 5 bases to trimming and J lost 7 bases, with 15 bases between them. Germline CDR1 MGHDK, CDR2 SYGVNS. CDR3 loop: CASSSRSQVQPQHF. The CDR3 DNA reads TGTGCCAGCAGTTCCCGATCCCAGGTCCAGCCCCAGCATTTT.